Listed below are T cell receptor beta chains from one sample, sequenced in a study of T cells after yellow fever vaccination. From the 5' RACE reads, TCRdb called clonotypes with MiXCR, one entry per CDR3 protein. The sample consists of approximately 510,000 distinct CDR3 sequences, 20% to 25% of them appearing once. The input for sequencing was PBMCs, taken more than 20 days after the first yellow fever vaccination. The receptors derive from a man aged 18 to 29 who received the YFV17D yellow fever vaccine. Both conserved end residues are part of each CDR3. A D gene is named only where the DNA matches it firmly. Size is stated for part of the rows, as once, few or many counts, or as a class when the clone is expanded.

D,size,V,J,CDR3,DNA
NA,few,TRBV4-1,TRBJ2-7,CASSQMPSRGVEQYF,TGCGCCAGCAGCCAAATGCCGAGCCGGGGAGTCGAGCAGTACTTC
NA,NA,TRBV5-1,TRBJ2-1,CASSTNSGERGQDEQFF,TGCGCCAGCAGTACAAACTCAGGGGAGCGCGGGCAAGATGAGCAGTTCTTC
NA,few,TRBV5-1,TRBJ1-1,CASSLDPGPMNTEAFF,TGCGCCAGCAGCTTGGATCCAGGACCCATGAACACTGAAGCTTTCTTT
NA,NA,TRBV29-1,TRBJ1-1,CSAGVMNTEAFF,TGCAGCGCCGGAGTTATGAACACTGAAGCTTTCTTT
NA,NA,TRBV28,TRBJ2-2,CASSSLKVGTEGPGELFF,TGTGCCAGCAGTTCTCTAAAGGTCGGGACCGAAGGGCCCGGGGAGCTGTTTTTT
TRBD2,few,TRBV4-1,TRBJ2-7,CASSQGLAIYEQYF,TGCGCCAGCAGCCAGGGACTAGCAATCTACGAGCAGTACTTC
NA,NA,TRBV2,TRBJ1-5,CASRLTGNGGQPQHF,TGTGCCAGCAGACTTACAGGGAACGGGGGTCAGCCCCAGCATTTT
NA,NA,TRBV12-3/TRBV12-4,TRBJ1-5,CASSPGLGNQPQHF,TGTGCCAGCAGTCCTGGGTTGGGCAATCAGCCCCAGCATTTT
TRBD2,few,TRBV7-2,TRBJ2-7,CASSLPVAGGYEQYF,TGTGCCAGCAGCTTACCCGTAGCGGGGGGCTACGAGCAGTACTTC
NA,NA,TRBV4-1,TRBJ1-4,CASSQGLDLTTNEKLFF,TGCGCCAGCAGCCAAGGTCTGGACCTAACAACTAATGAAAAACTGTTTTTT
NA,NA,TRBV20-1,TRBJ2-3,CSARSPGPTQYF,TGCAGTGCTAGGTCGCCGGGACCTACGCAGTATTTT
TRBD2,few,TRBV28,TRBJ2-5,CASSNPSLAGGQQETQYF,TGTGCCAGCAGTAACCCGAGCCTAGCGGGGGGCCAACAAGAGACCCAGTACTTC
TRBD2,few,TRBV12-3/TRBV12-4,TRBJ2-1,CASSSSGGAPEQFF,TGTGCCAGCAGTTCAAGCGGGGGGGCGCCTGAGCAGTTCTTC
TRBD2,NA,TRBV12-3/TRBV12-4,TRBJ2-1,CASSLQTTSGVVGNEQFF,TGTGCCAGCAGTTTACAAACGACTAGCGGGGTCGTGGGGAATGAGCAGTTCTTC
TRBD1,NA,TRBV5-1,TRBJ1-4,CASSAMGQINEKLFF,TGCGCCAGCAGCGCGATGGGACAGATTAATGAAAAACTGTTTTTT
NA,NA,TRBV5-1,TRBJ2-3,CASSLGARYWPSTDTQYF,TGCGCCAGCAGCTTGGGAGCGAGGTATTGGCCGAGCACAGATACGCAGTATTTT
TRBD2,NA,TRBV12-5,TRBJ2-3,CASVTSGADTQYF,TGTGCTAGTGTGACTAGCGGAGCAGATACGCAGTATTTT
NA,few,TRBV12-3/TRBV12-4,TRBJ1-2,CASSLAHGGTDGYTF,TGTGCCAGCAGTTTAGCGCATGGGGGTACTGATGGCTACACCTTC
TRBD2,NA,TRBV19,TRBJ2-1,CASSIGTSGDEQFF,TGTGCCAGTAGTATAGGGACTAGCGGCGATGAGCAGTTCTTC
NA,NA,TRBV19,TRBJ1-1,CASRGGLEAFF,TGTGCCAGTCGTGGGGGGCTTGAAGCTTTCTTT
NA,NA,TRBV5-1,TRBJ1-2,CASSSQRQNYGYTF,TGCGCCAGCAGCTCCCAGAGACAGAACTATGGCTACACCTTC
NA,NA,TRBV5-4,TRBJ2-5,CASSLGTPGTETQYF,TGTGCCAGCAGCTTGGGGACCCCCGGAACAGAGACCCAGTACTTC
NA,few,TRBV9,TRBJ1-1,CASSVGVRDTEAFF,TGTGCCAGCAGCGTTGGGGTAAGGGACACTGAAGCTTTCTTT
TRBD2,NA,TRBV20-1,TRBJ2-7,CSARKPGLSNEQYF,TGCAGTGCTAGAAAGCCGGGACTAAGCAACGAGCAGTACTTC
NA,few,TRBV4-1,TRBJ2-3,CASSQEFSTDTQYF,TGCGCCAGCAGCCAAGAGTTCAGCACAGATACGCAGTATTTT
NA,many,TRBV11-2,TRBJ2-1,CASSPWRYNEQFF,TGTGCCAGCAGCCCCTGGAGGTACAATGAGCAGTTCTTC
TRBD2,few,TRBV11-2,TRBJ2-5,CASSDSGVLQETQYF,TGTGCCAGCAGCGATAGCGGGGTCCTGCAAGAGACCCAGTACTTC
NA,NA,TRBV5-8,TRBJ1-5,CASSFPTVNQPQHF,TGTGCCAGCAGCTTCCCGACCGTCAATCAGCCCCAGCATTTT
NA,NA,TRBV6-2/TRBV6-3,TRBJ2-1,CASNPEGQTYNEQFF,TGTGCCAGCAACCCCGAAGGACAGACCTACAATGAGCAGTTCTTC
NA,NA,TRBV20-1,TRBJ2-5,CSARGGSWQTQYF,TGCAGTGCTAGAGGGGGTAGCTGGCAGACCCAGTACTTC
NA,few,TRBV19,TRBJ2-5,CASSPGREETQYF,TGTGCCAGTAGCCCCGGAAGGGAAGAGACCCAGTACTTC
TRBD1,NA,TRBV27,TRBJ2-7,CASSPPGQGISEQYF,TGTGCCAGCAGTCCTCCGGGACAGGGGATTTCCGAGCAGTACTTC
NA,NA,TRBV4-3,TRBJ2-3,CASSQGQNTDTQYF,TGCGCCAGCAGCCAAGGGCAGAACACAGATACGCAGTATTTT
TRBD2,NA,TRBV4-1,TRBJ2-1,CASSLLAGGPLGNEQFF,TGCGCCAGCAGCCTTCTAGCGGGGGGGCCTCTAGGAAATGAGCAGTTCTTC
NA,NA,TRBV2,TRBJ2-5,CASSDFPGVVETQYF,TGTGCCAGCAGTGATTTCCCCGGGGTGGTAGAGACCCAGTACTTC
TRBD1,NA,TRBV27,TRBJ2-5,CASSFAGQGGTQETQYF,TGTGCCAGCAGTTTTGCGGGACAGGGTGGGACCCAAGAGACCCAGTACTTC